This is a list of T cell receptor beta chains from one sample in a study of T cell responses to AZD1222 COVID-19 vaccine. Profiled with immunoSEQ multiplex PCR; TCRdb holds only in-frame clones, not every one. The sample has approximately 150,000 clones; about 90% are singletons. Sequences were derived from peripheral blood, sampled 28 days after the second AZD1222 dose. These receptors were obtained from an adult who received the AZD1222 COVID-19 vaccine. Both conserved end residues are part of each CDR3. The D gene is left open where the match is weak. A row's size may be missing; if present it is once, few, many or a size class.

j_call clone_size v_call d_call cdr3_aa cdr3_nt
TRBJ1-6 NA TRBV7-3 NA CASSSGEGGVPLHF TGTGCCAGCAGTTCCGGTGAAGGGGGTGTACCCCTCCACTTT
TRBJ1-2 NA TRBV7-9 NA CASSSGARGAGGYTF TGTGCCAGCAGCTCCGGGGCCCGGGGGGCTGGTGGCTACACCTTC
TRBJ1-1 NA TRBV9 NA CASSVDRWRMNTEAFF TGTGCCAGCAGCGTAGATAGGTGGCGCATGAACACTGAAGCTTTCTTT
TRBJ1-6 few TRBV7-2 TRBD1 CASSLDRGVYNSPLHF TGTGCCAGCAGTCTTGACAGGGGGGTTTATAATTCACCCCTCCACTTT
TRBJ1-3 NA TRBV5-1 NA CASSVQGVAGNTIYF TGCGCCAGCAGCGTCCAGGGCGTGGCGGGAAACACCATATATTTT
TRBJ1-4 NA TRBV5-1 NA CASSLGKGRSNEKLFF TGCGCCAGCAGCTTGGGGAAGGGGAGATCTAATGAAAAACTGTTTTTT
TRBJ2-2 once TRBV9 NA CASSVGQTNTGELFF TGTGCCAGCAGCGTTGGACAGACCAACACCGGGGAGCTGTTTTTT
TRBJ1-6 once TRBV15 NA CATSRAPDRANSPLHF TGTGCCACCAGCAGAGCCCCGGACCGCGCTAATTCACCCCTCCACTTT
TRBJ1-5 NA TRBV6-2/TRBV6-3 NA CASSYGRLFEPQHF TGTGCCAGCAGTTACGGCCGTTTGTTCGAGCCCCAGCATTTT
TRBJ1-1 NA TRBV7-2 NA CASSLVGAVGEAFF TGTGCCAGCAGCTTGGTCGGGGCTGTTGGGGAAGCTTTCTTT
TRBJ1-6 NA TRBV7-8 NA CASSEQGLIYSPLHF TGTGCCAGCAGCGAACAGGGACTGATCTATTCACCCCTCCACTTT
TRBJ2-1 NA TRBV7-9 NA CASSRVGGDEQFF TGTGCCAGCAGCCGGGTTGGTGGCGATGAGCAGTTCTTC
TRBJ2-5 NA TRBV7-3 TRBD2 CASSFSSGGGETQYF TGTGCCAGCAGCTTTTCTAGCGGGGGAGGGGAGACCCAGTACTTC
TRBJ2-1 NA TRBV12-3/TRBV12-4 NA CASSQDLTNEQFF TGTGCCAGCAGTCAGGACCTAACTAATGAGCAGTTCTTC
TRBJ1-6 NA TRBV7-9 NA CASSQGALWGSPLHF TGTGCCAGCAGCCAAGGAGCGTTATGGGGTTCACCCCTCCACTTT
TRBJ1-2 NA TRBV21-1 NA CARPRTGCVIRCGYTF TGTGCCAGGCCAAGAACAGGGTGTGTAATACGGTGTGGCTACACCTTC
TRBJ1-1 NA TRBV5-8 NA CATSSVGVRAFF TGTGCCACTAGCTCCGTGGGCGTTAGAGCTTTCTTT
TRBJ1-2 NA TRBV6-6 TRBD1 CASKRTGGEDYGYTF TGTGCCAGCAAACGGACAGGGGGCGAGGACTATGGCTACACCTTC
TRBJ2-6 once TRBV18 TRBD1 CATSGQGASGANVLTF TGTGCCACCTCCGGGCAGGGGGCCTCTGGGGCCAACGTCCTGACTTTC
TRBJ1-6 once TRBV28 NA CASSPRRDLHF TGTGCCAGCAGCCCCAGACGGGACCTCCACTTT
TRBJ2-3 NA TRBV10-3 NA CAITRGSTDTQYF TGTGCCATCACTAGGGGTAGCACAGATACGCAGTATTTT
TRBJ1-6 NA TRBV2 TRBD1 CASTRGPINSPLHF TGTGCCAGCACAAGGGGGCCAATTAATTCACCCCTCCACTTT
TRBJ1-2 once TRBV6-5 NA CASTGRGPLGYTF TGTGCCAGCACCGGTAGGGGCCCCCTGGGCTACACCTTC
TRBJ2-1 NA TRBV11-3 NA CASSSDVGEQFF TGTGCCAGCAGCTCAGACGTGGGTGAGCAGTTCTTC
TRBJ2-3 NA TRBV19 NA CASSLAGVGASSTDTQYF TGTGCCAGTAGCCTAGCCGGTGTGGGGGCGAGTAGCACAGATACGCAGTATTTT
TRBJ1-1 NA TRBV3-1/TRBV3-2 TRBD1 CASSDDRVRTEAFF TGTGCCAGCAGCGACGACAGGGTGAGGACTGAAGCTTTCTTT
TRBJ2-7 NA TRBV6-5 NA CASSLTQAPLEQYF TGTGCCAGCAGCCTAACTCAGGCACCCCTCGAGCAGTACTTC
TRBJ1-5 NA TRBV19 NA CASRPPLNQPQHF TGTGCCAGTAGACCCCCTCTCAATCAGCCCCAGCATTTT